The 16 T cell receptor beta chains in this list originate from one sample, sequenced in a study of cytomegalovirus exposure and HLA in healthy donors. PCR employed 60 Vbeta and 13 Jbeta primers. Sequencing was performed with immunoSEQ multiplex PCR; in TCRdb, only in-frame clones are kept and a portion is missing. This sample has about 110,000 clones, with about 76% found just once. Sample: PBMCs. These receptors all come from a man aged 35-49 years in good health and CMV-seronegative.

This chain joins TRBV5-4 and TRBJ2-5; weak D call: TRBD2 (5 bases). The CDR3 extends over 15 amino acids. V lost 0 bases and J 4 bases, leaving 13 bases between the germline ends. From germline, CDR1 is SGHNT and CDR2 YYREEE (reference sequence). This CDR3 reads CASSLGILGRETQYF. CDR3 bases: TGTGCCAGCAGCTTGGGGATCCTAGGGAGAGAGACCCAGTACTTC.

As to this clone: One junction end disagrees with the germline gene, perhaps due to a read error. CDR3 bases: TGTGCTAGCAGCTTAGCCCCCTTAGTAGCGGGGGAGACCTTGACAGATACGCAGTATTTT. It translates to CASSLAPLVAGETLTDTQYF. The genes are TRBV7-7 and TRBJ2-3; 9 bases line up with TRBD2. Per the germline V gene, CDR1 is SSHAT and CDR2 is FNYEAQ (reference sequence). This CDR3 contains 20 residues. Using reference TRBV7-7 and TRBJ2-3 for the parts outside the CDR3, the full variable domain is GAGVSQSPRYKVTKRGQDVTLRCDPISSHATLYWYQQALGQGPEFLTYFNYEAQPDKSGLPSDRFSAERPEGSISTLTIQRTEQRDSAMYRCASSLAPLVAGETLTDTQYFGPGTRLTVL.

The CDR3 loop reads CASTLGGETQYF. Here the CDR3 DNA reads TGTGCCAGCACTTTAGGGGGAGAGACCCAGTACTTC. The V and J genes are TRBV2 and TRBJ2-5; perhaps TRBD1 as D (6 bases). The CDR3 length is 12 residues. Germline V gives CDR1 SNHLY, CDR2 FYNNEI. Trimming took 7 bases from V and 4 from J, leaving 10 bases between them.

This clone turned up a few times. The chain links TRBV6-5 to TRBJ2-7; the match to TRBD1 covers 9 bases. Germline V gene lookup returns CDR1 MNHEY and CDR2 SVGAGI. The CDR3 totals 15 residues. V was pared by 6 bases and J by 5 bases, with 11 bases of the junction left unmatched. The CDR3 region is CASRDTGGVRNEQYF. CDR3 nucleotides: TGTGCCAGCAGGGATACAGGGGGCGTGAGGAACGAGCAGTACTTC.

Only one count was recorded for this clone. The chain employs TRBV7-6 and TRBJ1-5; no clear D gene. Germline values: CDR1 SGHVS, CDR2 FNYEAQ. The CDR3 is 13 residues long. V gave up 4 bases and J gave up 0 bases, with 4 bases separating them. The CDR3 loop reads CASSSYSNQPQHF. CDR3 nucleotide sequence: TGTGCCAGCAGCTCCTATAGCAATCAGCCCCAGCATTTT. Using reference TRBV7-6 and TRBJ1-5 for the parts outside the CDR3, the full variable domain is GAGVSQSPRYKVTKRGQDVALRCDPISGHVSLYWYRQALGQGPEFLTYFNYEAQQDKSGLPNDRFSAERPEGSISTLTIQRTEQRDSAMYRCASSSYSNQPQHFGDGTRLSIL.

The V gene is TRBV4-2, the J gene TRBJ2-7; 8 bases agree with TRBD2. Germline-derived CDR1 and CDR2 are LGHNA and YNFKEQ. J lost 7 bases, V lost 6 bases, and 11 bases had no gene match. This CDR3 has 14 residues. The CDR3 protein is CASRGLAHDGEQYF. DNA for the CDR3: TGTGCCAGCAGAGGACTAGCCCATGATGGGGAGCAGTACTTC.

The chain recombines TRBV5-4 with TRBJ1-3; D remains ambiguous. Germline V CDR1 and CDR2: SGHNT, YYREEE (reference sequence). This CDR3 region has 14 residues. The V end lost 1 base, the J end lost 0 bases, and 5 bases lay between the germline ends. The CDR3 protein is CASSLRDSGNTIYF. In DNA, the CDR3 is TGTGCCAGCAGCTTGCGCGACTCTGGAAACACCATATATTTT.

The chain links TRBV15 to TRBJ1-2; D is ambiguous. The CDR3 totals 12 residues. CDR1 is LNHNV, CDR2 YYDKDF, per germline (reference sequence). V lost 5 bases and J 4 bases, leaving 8 bases between the germline ends. CDR3 sequence reads: CATSEGSYGYTF. The DNA of the CDR3 is TGTGCCACCAGCGAAGGGAGCTATGGCTACACCTTC.

This chain uses TRBV9 with TRBJ2-1; weak D call: TRBD1 (6 bases). Trimming stripped 4 bases from V and 7 bases from J, with 18 bases between. Germline V CDR1 and CDR2: SGDLS, YYNGEE. CDR3 length: 15 residues. The CDR3, as DNA: TGTGCCAGCAGCCCTGAACAGGGCGGTTGGAATGAGCAGTTCTTC. Translated, it gives CASSPEQGGWNEQFF.

The chain couples TRBV15 to TRBJ2-7; D is undetermined. The V gene lost 0 bases and the J gene lost 0 bases, with 9 bases spanning the gap. The CDR3 runs 15 residues. Germline V gives CDR1 LNHNV, CDR2 YYDKDF (reference sequence). Here the CDR3 reads CATSRELQVSYEQYF. The CDR3 DNA reads TGTGCCACCAGCAGAGAGTTGCAGGTCTCCTACGAGCAGTACTTC.

The rearrangement joins TRBV7-2 to TRBJ1-1; D is unresolved. Germline V CDR1 and CDR2: SGHTA, FQGNSA. The ends were cut back, 7 bases at V and 4 bases at J, with 19 bases in the middle. This CDR3 contains 15 residues. The CDR3 nucleotides read TGTGCCAGCACCCTGAGCGAAGAGAGGCTCACTGAAGCTTTCTTT. This gives the protein CASTLSEERLTEAFF.

The genes are TRBV14 and TRBJ2-1; 8 nucleotides align to TRBD2. The CDR3 has 18 residues. V shed 0 bases, J shed 2 bases, and the junction held 9 bases outside the gene matches. CDR1 and CDR2 (germline): SGHDN, FVKESK. DNA for the CDR3: TGTGCCAGCAGCCAAGATGAGGGCGGGGGGCATACCTACAATGAGCAGTTCTTC. It is translated as CASSQDEGGGHTYNEQFF.

The chain is built from TRBV4-2 and TRBJ1-2; no clear D gene. The CDR3 runs to 16 residues. V was shortened by 1 base and J by 7 bases, with 19 bases between the two germline ends. CDR1 is LGHNA and CDR2 is YNFKEQ in the germline V gene. CDR3 sequence: CASSQAHGPTLGGYTF. The CDR3 coding sequence is TGTGCCAGCAGCCAAGCCCATGGTCCAACTCTCGGTGGCTACACCTTC.

V and J are TRBV28 and TRBJ1-1; D is unclear. Trimming removed 4 bases at V and 1 base at J, with 10 bases between. The germline V gene has CDR1 MDHEN and CDR2 SYDVKM. The CDR3 consists of 14 residues. The CDR3 bases are TGTGCCAGCAGTTCGAGAGCCGAGAACACTGAAGCTTTCTTT. Encoded protein: CASSSRAENTEAFF.

The gene calls are TRBV4-3 and TRBJ2-3, with 8 bases that match TRBD2. With 5 bases clipped from V and 2 bases from J, the junction kept 6 bases outside the gene matches. Germline V gene sequence: CDR1 LGHNA, CDR2 YSLEER. This CDR3 has 15 residues. The DNA for the CDR3 is TGCGCCAGCAGCTCAGGAGCGGGGGTCACAGATACGCAGTATTTT. It codes for CASSSGAGVTDTQYF.

This clone was recorded only once. The chain carries TRBV5-6 and TRBJ1-6; the D gene is possibly TRBD1 (5 bases). The V end lost 2 bases, the J end lost 6 bases, and 12 bases lay between the germline ends. Germline V lookup: CDR1 SGHDT, CDR2 YYEEEE. The CDR3 spans 15 residues. The CDR3 coding sequence is TGTGCCAGCAGCTTTTGGGGGGAGAGTAATTCACCCCTCCACTTT. Its translation: CASSFWGESNSPLHF.